The rows below give T cell receptor beta chains drawn from one sample of a study of low-dose radiotherapy and immunotherapy resistance in tumors. MiXCR, applied by TCRdb to the reads, yields one record per CDR3 protein. The sample lists tens of thousands of distinct CDR3 sequences; roughly 19% were seen once. The sequencing here drew on PBMCs, taken before treatment. These receptor sequences come from a male donor with prostate cancer. Both conserved end residues are part of each CDR3.

j_gene,v_gene,CDR3aa
TRBJ2-2,TRBV5-4,CASRTGLDTGELFF
TRBJ1-2,TRBV20-1,CSARDRSAGNNYGYTF
TRBJ2-7,TRBV19,CASSKNTGTEQYF
TRBJ2-2,TRBV6-2/TRBV6-3,CASSPTSGHTGELFF
TRBJ1-4,TRBV5-5,CASSLGAATTNEKLFF
TRBJ2-2,TRBV2,CASSLQGRNTGELFF
TRBJ2-1,TRBV19,CASTPGLAGGEQFF
TRBJ1-3,TRBV7-2,CASSLDKGGRSGNTIYF
TRBJ1-5,TRBV20-1,CSARLGSNQPQHF
TRBJ2-6,TRBV5-1,CASSWADSSGANVLTF
TRBJ1-1,TRBV2,CASSETEAFF
TRBJ2-1,TRBV7-6,CASSRRGSGQFF
TRBJ2-2,TRBV5-6,CASSLDTSGGARTGELFF
TRBJ1-2,TRBV20-1,CRVAQGQNYGYTF
TRBJ2-1,TRBV18,CASSQGQPPEQFF
TRBJ2-3,TRBV20-1,CSACSGGAGDTQYF
TRBJ1-5,TRBV12-3/TRBV12-4,CASSRGARNQPQHF
TRBJ2-2,TRBV10-2,CASSVPGRLNTGELFF
TRBJ2-7,TRBV29-1,CSVLGLAGGSYEQYF
TRBJ2-7,TRBV12-3/TRBV12-4,CASSFSGTGDHEQYF
TRBJ2-7,TRBV27,CASSEDRGRRQYF
TRBJ1-2,TRBV5-4,CASSLAGTGGYGYTF
TRBJ2-7,TRBV2,CASTRTSTVEQYF
TRBJ2-3,TRBV5-1,CASKRDTYTDTQYF
TRBJ2-3,TRBV2,CASKITISTDTQYF
TRBJ2-1,TRBV3-1,CASSQDPGDNEQFF
TRBJ2-5,TRBV12-3/TRBV12-4,CASSPSNFGETQYF
TRBJ2-1,TRBV5-1,CASSWRTGRAANEQFF
TRBJ2-5,TRBV7-9,CASMGQGMVTETQYF
TRBJ2-7,TRBV12-3/TRBV12-4,CASSSSGYEQYF
TRBJ2-3,TRBV12-3/TRBV12-4,CASSEQGGPDTQYF
TRBJ1-4,TRBV6-5,CASSGDRGKLFFFF
TRBJ2-5,TRBV7-9,CASSQVDPTQYF
TRBJ2-3,TRBV20-1,CSATGAFSADTQYF
TRBJ2-2,TRBV12-3/TRBV12-4,CASSPGFSTGELFF
TRBJ2-5,TRBV12-3/TRBV12-4,CASSGGGGPKTQYF
TRBJ2-2,TRBV28,CASTPGHRVAGELFF
TRBJ2-7,TRBV6-1,CASMVGTYEQYF
TRBJ2-5,TRBV7-9,CASSPRGGSGGQQETQYF
TRBJ2-7,TRBV21-1,CASSRTSKNTSGQYF